This T cell receptor (beta chain) was sequenced during a study of blood T cell repertoires in COVID-19. In the authors' methods: Reference gene primers were amplified, and this amplification served to estimate nucleated cell counts. The assay was immunoSEQ multiplex PCR, and TCRdb's table has in-frame clones only and misses some. From that table come the V and J calls and clone size; the DNA was used to work out D and trimming. In the table there are 100,000 or so clones, 65% to 90% of which are singletons. The receptor was derived from a man aged 45 to 65 with acute or convalescent COVID-19. The sequenced sample consisted of peripheral blood.

CDR3 in amino acids: CASSQSTGTIVALEQYF. The CDR3 DNA sequence: TGTGCCAGCAGCCAGTCGACAGGGACGATTGTCGCCCTCGAGCAGTACTTC. The chain is built from TRBV11-3 and TRBJ2-7; 7 positions match TRBD1. The CDR3 totals 17 residues. Germline V lookup: CDR1 SGHNT, CDR2 YENEEA. V lost 5 bases, J lost 6 bases, and 19 bases stayed unmatched.